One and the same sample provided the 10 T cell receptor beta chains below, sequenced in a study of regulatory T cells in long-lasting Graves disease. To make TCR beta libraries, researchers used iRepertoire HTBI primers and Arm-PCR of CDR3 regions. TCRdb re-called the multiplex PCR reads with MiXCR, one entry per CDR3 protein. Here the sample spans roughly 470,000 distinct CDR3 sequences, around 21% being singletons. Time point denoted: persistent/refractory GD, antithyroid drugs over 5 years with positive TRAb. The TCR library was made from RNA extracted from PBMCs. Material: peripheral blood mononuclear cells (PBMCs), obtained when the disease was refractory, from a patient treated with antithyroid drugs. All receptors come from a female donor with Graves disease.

CDR3: CASSLAGEAPQETQYF. The CDR3 nucleotides are TGCGCCAGCAGCTTGGCCGGGGAGGCGCCCCAAGAGACCCAGTACTTC. The chain combines TRBV5-1 with TRBJ2-5; D is perhaps TRBD2 (6 bases). V was pared by 0 bases and J by 1 base, with 13 bases between. From germline, CDR1 is SGHRS and CDR2 YFSETQ. The CDR3 loop spans 16 amino acids.

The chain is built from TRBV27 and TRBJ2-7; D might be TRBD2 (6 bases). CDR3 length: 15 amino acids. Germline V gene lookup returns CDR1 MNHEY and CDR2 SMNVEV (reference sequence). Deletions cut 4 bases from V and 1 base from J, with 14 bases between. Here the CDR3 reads CASSYWGRESYEQYF. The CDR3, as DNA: TGTGCCAGCAGTTATTGGGGCCGGGAGTCCTACGAGCAGTACTTC.

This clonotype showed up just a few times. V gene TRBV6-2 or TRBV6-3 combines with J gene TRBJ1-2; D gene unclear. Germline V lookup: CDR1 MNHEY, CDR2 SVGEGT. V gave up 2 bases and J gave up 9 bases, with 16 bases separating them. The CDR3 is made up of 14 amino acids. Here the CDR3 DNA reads TGTGCCAGCAGTTACGGACCGGCTGAAGTCAGCTACACCTTC. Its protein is CASSYGPAEVSYTF.

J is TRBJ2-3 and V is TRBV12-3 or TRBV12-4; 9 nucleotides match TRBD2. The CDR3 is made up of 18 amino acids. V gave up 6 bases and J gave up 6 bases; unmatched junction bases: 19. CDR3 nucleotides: TGTGCCAGCAGGGCGGCGGGAGGGCCAGGGGGGCCGAAGGATACGCAGTATTTT. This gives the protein CASRAAGGPGGPKDTQYF.

CDR3 DNA sequence: TGCAGTGCCCGCTTGGCCCCCCAAGAGACCCAGTACTTC. It specifies CSARLAPQETQYF. The chain links TRBV20-1 to TRBJ2-5; D ambiguous. Germline CDR1 and CDR2: DFQATT and SNEGSKA (reference sequence). V lost 6 bases, J lost 1 base, and 12 bases lay in between. This CDR3 region has 13 residues.

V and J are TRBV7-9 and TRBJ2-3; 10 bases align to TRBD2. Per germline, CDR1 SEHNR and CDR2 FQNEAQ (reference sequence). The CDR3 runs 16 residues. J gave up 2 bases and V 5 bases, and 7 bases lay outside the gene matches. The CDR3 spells CASSLSGRTYTDTQYF. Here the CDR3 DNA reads TGTGCCAGCAGCCTTAGCGGGAGGACGTACACAGATACGCAGTATTTT.

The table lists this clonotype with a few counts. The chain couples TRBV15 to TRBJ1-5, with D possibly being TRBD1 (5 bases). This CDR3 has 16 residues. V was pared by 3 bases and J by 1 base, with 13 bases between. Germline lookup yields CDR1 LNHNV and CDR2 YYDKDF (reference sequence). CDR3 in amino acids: CATSSPGGGSNQPQHF. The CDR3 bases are TGTGCCACCAGCAGCCCCGGTGGGGGAAGCAATCAGCCCCAGCATTTT.

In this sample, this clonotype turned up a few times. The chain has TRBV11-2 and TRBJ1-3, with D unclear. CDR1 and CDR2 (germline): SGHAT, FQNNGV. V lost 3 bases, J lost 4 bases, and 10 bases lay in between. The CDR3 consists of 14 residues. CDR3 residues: CASSLATGGNTIYF. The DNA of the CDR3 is TGTGCCAGCAGCTTGGCAACCGGGGGAAACACCATATATTTT.

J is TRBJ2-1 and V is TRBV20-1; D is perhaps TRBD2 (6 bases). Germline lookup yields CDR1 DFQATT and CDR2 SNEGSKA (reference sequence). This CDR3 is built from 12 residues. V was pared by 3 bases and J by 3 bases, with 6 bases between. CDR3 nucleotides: TGCAGTGCTAGCGGGAGCTACAATGAGCAGTTCTTC. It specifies CSASGSYNEQFF.

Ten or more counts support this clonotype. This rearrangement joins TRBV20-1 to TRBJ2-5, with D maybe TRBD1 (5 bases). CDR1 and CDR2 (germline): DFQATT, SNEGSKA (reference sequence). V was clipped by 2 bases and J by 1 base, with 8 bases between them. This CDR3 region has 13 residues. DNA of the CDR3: TGCAGTGCTAGAAGGCAGGGCCAAGAGACCCAGTACTTC. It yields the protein CSARRQGQETQYF.